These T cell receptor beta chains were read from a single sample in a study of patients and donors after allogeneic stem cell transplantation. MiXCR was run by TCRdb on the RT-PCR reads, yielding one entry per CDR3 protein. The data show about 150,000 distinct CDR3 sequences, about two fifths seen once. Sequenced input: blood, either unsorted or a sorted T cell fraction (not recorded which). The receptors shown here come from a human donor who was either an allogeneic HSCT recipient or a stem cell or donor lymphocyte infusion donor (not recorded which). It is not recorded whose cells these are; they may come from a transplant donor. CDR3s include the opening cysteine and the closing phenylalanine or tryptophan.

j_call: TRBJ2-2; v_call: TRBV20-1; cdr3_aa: CSATGTATGELFF
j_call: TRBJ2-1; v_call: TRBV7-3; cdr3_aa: CASSWIPRTSGGAFEQFF
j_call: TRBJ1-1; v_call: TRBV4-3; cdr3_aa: CASSQDPRDAEAFF
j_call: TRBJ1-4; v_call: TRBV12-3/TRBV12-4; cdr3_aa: CASSYRGSEKLFF
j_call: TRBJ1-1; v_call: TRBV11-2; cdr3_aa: CASSLVLGTGATNTEAFF
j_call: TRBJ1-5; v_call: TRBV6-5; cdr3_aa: CATAMGPGQPQHF
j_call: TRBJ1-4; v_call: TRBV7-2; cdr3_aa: CASSTGRYNEKLFF
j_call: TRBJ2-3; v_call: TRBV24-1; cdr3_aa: CATSGRIRDRGRDTQYF
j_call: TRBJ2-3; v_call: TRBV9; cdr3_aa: CASSVGLAGTDTQYF
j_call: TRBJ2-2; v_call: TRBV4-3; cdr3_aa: CASSQVGRGRNTGELFF
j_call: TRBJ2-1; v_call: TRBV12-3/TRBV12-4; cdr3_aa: CASSLARGSNEQFF
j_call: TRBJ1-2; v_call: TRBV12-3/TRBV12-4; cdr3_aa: CASSARAPPAGYTF
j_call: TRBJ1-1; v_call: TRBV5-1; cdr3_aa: CASSTGQGFTEAFF
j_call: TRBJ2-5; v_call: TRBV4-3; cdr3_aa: CASSQDATVISQETQYF
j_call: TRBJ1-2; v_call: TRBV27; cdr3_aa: CASGRQARNGYTF
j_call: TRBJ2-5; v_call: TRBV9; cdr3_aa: CASSVGGWPPSEETQYF
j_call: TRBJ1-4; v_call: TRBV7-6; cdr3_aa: CASSLDLRDEKLFF
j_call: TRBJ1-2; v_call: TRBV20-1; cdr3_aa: CSAADRGHGYTF
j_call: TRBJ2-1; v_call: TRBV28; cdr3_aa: CASSRDRAVVNEQFF
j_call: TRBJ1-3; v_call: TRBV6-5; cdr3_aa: CASRPPRARNTIYF
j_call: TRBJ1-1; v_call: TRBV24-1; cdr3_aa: CATRGSGQSNTEAFF
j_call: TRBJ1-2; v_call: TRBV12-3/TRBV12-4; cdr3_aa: CASSTQGYGYTF
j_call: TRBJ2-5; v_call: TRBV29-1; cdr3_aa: CSVSRLAGGQETQYF
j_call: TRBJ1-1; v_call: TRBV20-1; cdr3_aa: CSARGDRVHTEAFF
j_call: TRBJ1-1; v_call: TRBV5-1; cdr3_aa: CASSPADYMNTEAFF
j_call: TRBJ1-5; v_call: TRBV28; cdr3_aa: CASSFGQSQPQHF
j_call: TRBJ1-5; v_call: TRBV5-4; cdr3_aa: CASSRQGANNQPQHF
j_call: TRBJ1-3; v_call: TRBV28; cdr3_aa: CASSSHSGTGSGNTIYF
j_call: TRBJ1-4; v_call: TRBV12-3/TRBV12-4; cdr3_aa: CASSFGGAGEKLFF
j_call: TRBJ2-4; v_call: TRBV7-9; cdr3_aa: CASGRRGDKNIQYF
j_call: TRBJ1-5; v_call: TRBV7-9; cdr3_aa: CASSLSSSVNQPQHF
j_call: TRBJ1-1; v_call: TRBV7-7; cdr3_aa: CASSEITGMNTEAFF
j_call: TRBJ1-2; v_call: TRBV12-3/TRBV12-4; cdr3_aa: CASSFKGGYGYTF
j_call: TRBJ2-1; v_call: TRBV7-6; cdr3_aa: CASSLAFSRLAGSNEQFF
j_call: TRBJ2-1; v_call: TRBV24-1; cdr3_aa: CATSSGVVSYNEQFF
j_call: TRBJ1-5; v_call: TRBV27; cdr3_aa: CASSLGGYQPQHF
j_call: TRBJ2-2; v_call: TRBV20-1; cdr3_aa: CSARDPGPWNTGELFF
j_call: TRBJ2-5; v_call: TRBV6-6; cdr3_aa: CASSYPLAGMYQETQYF
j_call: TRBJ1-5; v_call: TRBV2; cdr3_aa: CASRDSNQPQHF
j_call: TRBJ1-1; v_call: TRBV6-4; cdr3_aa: CATLPQGAQTEAFF
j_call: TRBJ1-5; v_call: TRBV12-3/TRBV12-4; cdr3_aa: CASSLPPGQPQQPQHF
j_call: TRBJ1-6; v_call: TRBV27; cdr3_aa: CASSFLGQGNSPLHF
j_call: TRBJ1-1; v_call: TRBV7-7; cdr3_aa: CASSKLERVNTEAFF
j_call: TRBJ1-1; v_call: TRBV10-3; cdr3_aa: CAISELTGTIEAFF
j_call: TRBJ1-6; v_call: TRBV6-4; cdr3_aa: CASRSRQGVW
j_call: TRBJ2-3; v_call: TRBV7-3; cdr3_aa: CASSPRLGDTQYF
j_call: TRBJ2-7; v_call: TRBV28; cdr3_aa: CASSLASPGEQYF
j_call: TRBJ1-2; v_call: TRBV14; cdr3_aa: CASSQGAGSNYGYTF
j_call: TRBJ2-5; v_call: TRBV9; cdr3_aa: CASSVDISTQETQYF
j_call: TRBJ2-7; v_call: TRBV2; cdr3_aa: CASGGTGFF
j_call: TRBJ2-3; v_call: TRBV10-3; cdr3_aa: CAISVSLAGVDTQYF
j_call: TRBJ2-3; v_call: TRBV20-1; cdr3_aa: CSARDASTSTDTQYF
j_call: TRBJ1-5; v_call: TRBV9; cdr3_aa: CASSVGWSGEPQHF